The 31 T cell receptor beta chains below were found in one sample sequenced in a study of neurological immune-mediated disorders. TCRdb called the 5' RACE reads again in MiXCR, with one record for every CDR3 protein. Of roughly 50,000 distinct CDR3 sequences listed, approximately 12% are singletons. Noted time point: longitudinal time-point 3. Sequenced sample: PBMCs. The receptors here all came from a male donor with HTLV-1-associated myelopathy (HAM/TSP).

The sample holds a few counts of this clonotype. The V call is TRBV20-1, the J call TRBJ1-1; D is possibly TRBD1 (5 bases). The CDR3 is 13 residues long. V was cut by 5 bases and J by 3 bases, with 13 bases left in between. Germline lookup yields CDR1 DFQATT and CDR2 SNEGSKA (reference sequence). This chain's CDR3 is CSAPRGGDTEAFF. As DNA, the CDR3 is TGCAGTGCTCCTAGGGGCGGGGACACTGAAGCTTTCTTT.

This clonotype appeared a few times. The chain has TRBV7-6 and TRBJ2-6; D possibly corresponds to TRBD1 (5 bases). The CDR3 has 21 amino acids. Trimming stripped 5 bases from V and 0 bases from J, with 26 bases between. Germline V gene sequence: CDR1 SGHVS, CDR2 FNYEAQ. The CDR3 DNA reads as TGTGCCAGCAGCGCCCCAGGTAGGGGTCCGGCAGGCGCCTCTGGGGCCAACGTCCTGACTTTC. It is translated as CASSAPGRGPAGASGANVLTF.

This clonotype was observed many times. The V call is TRBV20-1, the J call TRBJ2-7; possibly TRBD2 for D (5 bases). The germline V gene has CDR1 DFQATT and CDR2 SNEGSKA (reference sequence). Trimming removed 1 base at V and 0 bases at J, with 10 bases between. This CDR3 is 14 amino acids long. CDR3 coding DNA: TGCAGTGCTAGAGGGCGGGTCAGCTCCTACGAGCAGTACTTC. Translation: CSARGRVSSYEQYF.

This clonotype was observed many times. CDR3 residues: CASSHWDRGDEQYF. In DNA form, the CDR3 reads TGCGCCAGCAGCCACTGGGACAGGGGCGACGAGCAGTACTTC. The chain employs TRBV4-1 and TRBJ2-7, with TRBD1 matching 10 bases. V was clipped by 3 bases and J by 5 bases; unmatched bases: 4. Germline V gene lookup returns CDR1 MGHRA and CDR2 YSYEKL. This CDR3 is 14 amino acids long.

This clonotype was seen at least ten times. This sequence joins TRBV7-2 and TRBJ1-2; D gene ambiguous. V gave up 1 base and J gave up 2 bases, with 2 bases separating them. CDR3 length equals 12 residues. Looked up from germline, CDR1 is SGHTA and CDR2 is FQGNSA. For the CDR3, the DNA is TGTGCCAGCAGCTTAGGGAACTATGGCTACACCTTC. Translated, it gives CASSLGNYGYTF.

This clonotype was seen at least ten times. The chain is built from TRBV5-1 and TRBJ2-5; TRBD1 is a possible D gene (5 bases). The CDR3 contains 13 residues. CDR1 is SGHRS and CDR2 is YFSETQ in the germline V gene. V lost 2 bases, J lost 4 bases, and 9 bases lay in between. The CDR3: CASSFRDRETQYF. For the CDR3, the DNA is TGCGCCAGCAGCTTCAGGGATAGAGAGACCCAGTACTTC.

This clonotype was detected ten times or more. This sequence joins TRBV28 and TRBJ2-7, with 9 bases matching TRBD1. Germline CDR1 MDHEN, CDR2 SYDVKM. Trimming removed 6 bases from V and 13 bases from J; junction bases left unmatched: 10. This CDR3 region has 12 residues. DNA of the CDR3: TGTGCCAGCAGCTTGGACAGGGGTTCAGTTTACTTC. Translation gives CASSLDRGSVYF.

There are many counts of this clonotype. The chain links TRBV15 to TRBJ2-3; TRBD2 matches 10 bases. The CDR3 spans 18 residues. The ends lost 5 bases at V and 3 bases at J; junction bases unmatched: 14. The germline V gene encodes CDR1 LNHNV and CDR2 YYDKDF (reference sequence). CDR3 sequence: CATSSVMGAGGLTDTQYF. CDR3 nucleotides: TGTGCCACCAGCTCCGTCATGGGAGCGGGGGGGCTTACAGATACGCAGTATTTT.

This clonotype is a singleton in its sample. The chain is built from TRBV28 and TRBJ1-5, with D possibly being TRBD1 (6 bases). Trimming shortened V by 5 bases and J by 4 bases, and 21 bases separated the two germline ends. The germline V gene encodes CDR1 MDHEN and CDR2 SYDVKM. The CDR3 is 17 amino acids. Here the CDR3 DNA reads TGTGCCAGCAGTCCCCGGACAGTATTGCCGCTAAATCAGCCCCAGCATTTT. It yields the protein CASSPRTVLPLNQPQHF.

In this sample, this clonotype turned up many times. The chain is built from TRBV5-1 and TRBJ2-3, with D maybe TRBD1 (5 bases). The CDR3 loop spans 15 amino acids. Germline CDR1 and CDR2: SGHRS and YFSETQ. Trimming left V 5 bases short and J 4 bases short, with 17 bases between. CDR3 in amino acids: CASSPGLRGADTQYF. The CDR3 DNA reads as TGCGCCAGCAGTCCAGGGTTGCGTGGGGCAGATACGCAGTATTTT.

This clonotype was detected ten times or more. J is TRBJ1-5 and V is TRBV6-2 or TRBV6-3; TRBD1 aligns across 10 bases. With 6 bases clipped from V and 6 bases from J, the junction kept 5 bases outside the gene matches. Germline assignment: CDR1 MNHEY and CDR2 SVGEGT. The CDR3 is 14 residues long. The CDR3, as DNA: TGTGCCAGCAGCATCGGACAGGGGGGTCAGCCCCAGCATTTT. It translates to CASSIGQGGQPQHF.

This clonotype was seen many times. The chain combines TRBV12-3 or TRBV12-4 with TRBJ2-2; no firm D call. The CDR3 has 14 residues. Trimming stripped 5 bases from V and 5 bases from J, with 12 bases between. CDR3 sequence reads: CASSLHRGTGELFF. DNA for the CDR3: TGTGCCAGCAGTCTCCATCGTGGAACCGGGGAGCTGTTTTTT.

This clonotype was seen many times. The rearrangement joins TRBV5-1 to TRBJ1-1; TRBD1 is a possible D gene (6 bases). Deletions cut 2 bases from V and 0 bases from J, with 11 bases between. CDR1 is SGHRS and CDR2 is YFSETQ in the germline V gene. The CDR3 runs to 15 residues. The CDR3 is CASSFSGTLNTEAFF. The CDR3 nucleotides read TGCGCCAGCAGCTTCTCCGGGACACTGAACACTGAAGCTTTCTTT.

About this clonotype: A junction boundary mismatches the germline segment, possibly from a read error. This chain links TRBV3-1 with TRBJ2-5, with TRBD1 as a possible D gene (6 bases). The CDR3 has 15 amino acids. Looked up from germline, CDR1 is LGHDT and CDR2 is YNNKEL (reference sequence). The CDR3 protein is CAGSPTGAPSSGQYF. The DNA for the CDR3 is TGTGCCGGCAGCCCGACAGGTGCCCCCTCATCCGGCCAGTACTTC.

This clonotype has at least ten counts. V and J are TRBV20-1 and TRBJ2-5; 7 positions agree with TRBD2. This CDR3 region has 15 residues. Trimming cost V 0 bases and J 2 bases; bases outside gene matches: 6. Looked up from germline, CDR1 is DFQATT and CDR2 is SNEGSKA (reference sequence). The CDR3 here is CSARDWGGAQETQYF. DNA for the CDR3: TGCAGTGCTAGAGATTGGGGGGGAGCACAAGAGACCCAGTACTTC.

This clonotype has a count of ten or more. The chain carries TRBV3-1 and TRBJ1-4, with D perhaps matching TRBD1 (6 bases). The germline gives CDR1 LGHDT, CDR2 YNNKEL (reference sequence). V lost 0 bases, J lost 4 bases, and 9 bases lay in between. The CDR3 runs to 15 residues. CDR3 region: CASSQEGQSNEKLFF. As DNA, the CDR3 is TGTGCCAGCAGCCAAGAAGGACAGAGTAATGAAAAACTGTTTTTT.

This clonotype was observed at least ten times. The chain carries TRBV6-2 or TRBV6-3 and TRBJ1-4; D is undetermined. The V end lost 2 bases, the J end lost 6 bases, and 13 bases lay between the germline ends. Germline V gene sequence: CDR1 MNHEY, CDR2 SVGEGT. CDR3 size: 15 residues. This chain's CDR3 is CASSYVWGMDEKLFF. The DNA for the CDR3 is TGTGCCAGCAGTTACGTCTGGGGAATGGATGAAAAACTGTTTTTT.

At least ten counts were recorded for this clonotype. The chain carries TRBV7-9 and TRBJ2-7, with D tentatively TRBD2 (6 bases). Germline loops: CDR1 SEHNR, CDR2 FQNEAQ (reference sequence). Trimming took off 3 bases at V and 0 bases at J, with 9 bases between the two ends. CDR3 length equals 14 residues. CDR3 region: CASSLAGSSYEQYF. Here the CDR3 DNA reads TGTGCCAGCAGCTTGGCGGGGAGCTCCTACGAGCAGTACTTC.

J is TRBJ2-1 and V is TRBV5-1; 9 positions match TRBD1. V dropped 2 bases and J dropped 4; count of bases not matched to a gene: 7. Germline V gene lookup returns CDR1 SGHRS and CDR2 YFSETQ. CDR3 length equals 16 residues. The CDR3 here is CASSFSQGAVYNEQFF. The CDR3 coding sequence is TGCGCCAGCAGCTTTTCACAGGGGGCTGTTTACAATGAGCAGTTCTTC.

This clonotype came up many times. The chain employs TRBV7-9 and TRBJ2-2; D is ambiguous. The V gene lost 2 bases and the J gene lost 0 bases, with 4 bases spanning the gap. The CDR3 spans 14 residues. Germline CDR1 is SEHNR and CDR2 is FQNEAQ (reference sequence). As DNA, the CDR3 is TGTGCCAGCAGCTTATTCGCGAACACCGGGGAGCTGTTTTTT. As protein: CASSLFANTGELFF.

The chain joins TRBV5-1 to TRBJ2-5; TRBD2 agrees at 12 bases. The CDR3 loop spans 16 amino acids. The trim removed 4 bases at V and 1 base at J, leaving 5 bases unmatched. Germline CDR1 SGHRS, CDR2 YFSETQ. CDR3 in DNA: TGCGCCAGCAGCCCCGGACTAGCGGGGTTCCAAGAGACCCAGTACTTC. Translating it yields CASSPGLAGFQETQYF.

This clonotype was observed at least ten times. This chain joins TRBV5-1 and TRBJ1-1; D remains ambiguous. The V end was cut by 0 bases, the J end by 5 bases, with 11 bases between. CDR1 SGHRS and CDR2 YFSETQ come from the germline V gene. CDR3 size: 14 residues. The CDR3 bases are TGCGCCAGCAGCTTGGACCCTCGGGGTACTGAAGCTTTCTTT. Translated: CASSLDPRGTEAFF.

This clonotype was picked up many times. CDR3 sequence reads: CASSFQRGKETQYF. DNA of the CDR3: TGTGCCAGCAGCTTCCAGCGGGGAAAAGAGACCCAGTACTTC. The chain uses TRBV7-2 and TRBJ2-5; TRBD2 aligns across 7 bases. Per the germline V gene, CDR1 is SGHTA and CDR2 is FQGNSA. Unmatched junction bases numbered 4, after V lost 3 bases and J lost 3 bases. The CDR3 totals 14 residues.

V and J are TRBV20-1 and TRBJ2-5; 9 bases line up with TRBD1. Germline V gene lookup returns CDR1 DFQATT and CDR2 SNEGSKA (reference sequence). Unmatched junction bases numbered 7, after V lost 0 bases and J lost 5 bases. The CDR3 loop spans 15 amino acids. The CDR3: CSARDTGTGWETQYF. Here the CDR3 DNA reads TGCAGTGCTAGAGATACGGGGACAGGGTGGGAGACCCAGTACTTC.

At least ten counts were recorded for this clonotype. The V call is TRBV28, the J call TRBJ1-2; the D gene is possibly TRBD1 (5 bases). CDR3 size: 16 residues. Between the trimmed V and J ends, which lost 10 bases and 5 bases, there was a span of 26 bases. The V gene's germline CDR1 is MDHEN and CDR2 SYDVKM. CDR3 in amino acids: CAIQPGGITPPYGYTF. The DNA for the CDR3 is TGTGCCATTCAACCTGGGGGGATTACCCCCCCTTATGGCTACACCTTC.

This clonotype was counted at least ten times. This chain connects TRBV28 to TRBJ1-2; D possibly corresponds to TRBD1 (6 bases). The CDR3 has 14 residues. The germline V gene encodes CDR1 MDHEN and CDR2 SYDVKM. The V and J ends lost 10 bases and 4 bases respectively, with 19 bases between them. CDR3 protein: CATLLPDSFYGYTF. The CDR3 region has the DNA TGTGCCACCCTACTACCGGACAGCTTCTATGGCTACACCTTC.

In its sample, this clonotype was seen many times. The chain links TRBV10-1 to TRBJ2-3; 9 positions agree with TRBD1. V trimming: 6 bases; J trimming: 6 bases; junction bases outside the gene matches: 4. Germline-derived CDR1 and CDR2 are WNHNN and SYGVQD (reference sequence). This CDR3 is built from 13 residues. The DNA of the CDR3 is TGCGCCAGCAGGGACAGGGGACGGGATACGCAGTATTTT. Its protein is CASRDRGRDTQYF.

Ten or more counts support this clonotype. The rearrangement uses TRBV5-6 and TRBJ2-3, with D unclear. Trimming removed 2 bases at V and 4 bases at J, with 14 bases between. The germline gives CDR1 SGHDT, CDR2 YYEEEE. The CDR3 is made up of 15 amino acids. DNA for the CDR3: TGTGCCAGCAGCTTAGGACGTTCACGTGCAGATACGCAGTATTTT. Its translation is CASSLGRSRADTQYF.

In this sample, this clonotype turned up many times. The chain links TRBV7-2 to TRBJ1-6; no definite D call. CDR1 SGHTA and CDR2 FQGNSA come from the germline V gene. The CDR3 has 15 residues. The ends were cut back, 7 bases at V and 7 bases at J, with 17 bases in the middle. CDR3 sequence: CASNTYGGRNSPLHF. The DNA of the CDR3 is TGTGCCAGCAATACGTACGGAGGGAGAAATTCACCCCTCCACTTT.

This clonotype was counted between two and nine times. The junction does not match germline at one end; this may be a read error. The rearrangement uses TRBV10-2 and TRBJ2-7; 9 bases align to TRBD1. Per germline, CDR1 WSHSY and CDR2 SAAADI. This CDR3 contains 17 residues. DNA for the CDR3: TGCGCCACCAGTTGGGACAGGGAGGTTTGGGGTATTGGGGAGCAGTACTTC. As protein: CATSWDREVWGIGEQYF.

This clonotype was recorded many times. The rearrangement uses TRBV7-3 and TRBJ2-5, with 9 bases aligning to TRBD2. The germline CDR1 and CDR2 sequences are SGHTA and FQGTGA. V shed 5 bases, J shed 4 bases, and the junction held 5 bases outside the gene matches. The CDR3 has 14 residues. CDR3 residues: CASSLLAGSETQYF. The CDR3 DNA reads TGTGCCAGCAGCCTGCTAGCGGGGTCAGAGACCCAGTACTTC.